This T cell receptor (beta chain) was observed in a study of cytomegalovirus exposure and HLA in healthy donors. Points from the study as a whole: In a later analysis, most CMV-associated TCR beta chains appeared HLA-restricted. There were reportedly fewer N-insertions in an Asian-associated ancestry cluster than the roughly 670-donor mean, in a later analysis. Available immune exposure information was restricted to CMV serostatus only. V- and J-gene trimming of TCR beta was linked (in a later analysis) to a missense DCLRE1C variant.

PCR used 60 Vbeta primers and 13 Jbeta primers. Sequencing used immunoSEQ multiplex PCR; TCRdb keeps in-frame clones, though not all of them. This repertoire shows roughly 92,000 clones, around 81% found once; its top ten account for less than 5%. With respect to this clone: Antigen unknown.

This CDR3 comprises 18 residues. From germline, CDR1 is SEHNR and CDR2 FQNEAQ (reference sequence). V lost 4 bases and J lost 2, with 23 bases in between. The sequencing sample was made of PBMCs. The chain is built from TRBV7-9 and TRBJ1-2; no clear D gene. This sequence was found in a woman between 70 and 85 years old in good health and CMV-seropositive. This CDR3 is CASSSAPHGGWENYGYTF. The CDR3 DNA sequence: TGTGCCAGCAGCTCCGCCCCCCATGGAGGGTGGGAGAACTATGGCTACACCTTC.